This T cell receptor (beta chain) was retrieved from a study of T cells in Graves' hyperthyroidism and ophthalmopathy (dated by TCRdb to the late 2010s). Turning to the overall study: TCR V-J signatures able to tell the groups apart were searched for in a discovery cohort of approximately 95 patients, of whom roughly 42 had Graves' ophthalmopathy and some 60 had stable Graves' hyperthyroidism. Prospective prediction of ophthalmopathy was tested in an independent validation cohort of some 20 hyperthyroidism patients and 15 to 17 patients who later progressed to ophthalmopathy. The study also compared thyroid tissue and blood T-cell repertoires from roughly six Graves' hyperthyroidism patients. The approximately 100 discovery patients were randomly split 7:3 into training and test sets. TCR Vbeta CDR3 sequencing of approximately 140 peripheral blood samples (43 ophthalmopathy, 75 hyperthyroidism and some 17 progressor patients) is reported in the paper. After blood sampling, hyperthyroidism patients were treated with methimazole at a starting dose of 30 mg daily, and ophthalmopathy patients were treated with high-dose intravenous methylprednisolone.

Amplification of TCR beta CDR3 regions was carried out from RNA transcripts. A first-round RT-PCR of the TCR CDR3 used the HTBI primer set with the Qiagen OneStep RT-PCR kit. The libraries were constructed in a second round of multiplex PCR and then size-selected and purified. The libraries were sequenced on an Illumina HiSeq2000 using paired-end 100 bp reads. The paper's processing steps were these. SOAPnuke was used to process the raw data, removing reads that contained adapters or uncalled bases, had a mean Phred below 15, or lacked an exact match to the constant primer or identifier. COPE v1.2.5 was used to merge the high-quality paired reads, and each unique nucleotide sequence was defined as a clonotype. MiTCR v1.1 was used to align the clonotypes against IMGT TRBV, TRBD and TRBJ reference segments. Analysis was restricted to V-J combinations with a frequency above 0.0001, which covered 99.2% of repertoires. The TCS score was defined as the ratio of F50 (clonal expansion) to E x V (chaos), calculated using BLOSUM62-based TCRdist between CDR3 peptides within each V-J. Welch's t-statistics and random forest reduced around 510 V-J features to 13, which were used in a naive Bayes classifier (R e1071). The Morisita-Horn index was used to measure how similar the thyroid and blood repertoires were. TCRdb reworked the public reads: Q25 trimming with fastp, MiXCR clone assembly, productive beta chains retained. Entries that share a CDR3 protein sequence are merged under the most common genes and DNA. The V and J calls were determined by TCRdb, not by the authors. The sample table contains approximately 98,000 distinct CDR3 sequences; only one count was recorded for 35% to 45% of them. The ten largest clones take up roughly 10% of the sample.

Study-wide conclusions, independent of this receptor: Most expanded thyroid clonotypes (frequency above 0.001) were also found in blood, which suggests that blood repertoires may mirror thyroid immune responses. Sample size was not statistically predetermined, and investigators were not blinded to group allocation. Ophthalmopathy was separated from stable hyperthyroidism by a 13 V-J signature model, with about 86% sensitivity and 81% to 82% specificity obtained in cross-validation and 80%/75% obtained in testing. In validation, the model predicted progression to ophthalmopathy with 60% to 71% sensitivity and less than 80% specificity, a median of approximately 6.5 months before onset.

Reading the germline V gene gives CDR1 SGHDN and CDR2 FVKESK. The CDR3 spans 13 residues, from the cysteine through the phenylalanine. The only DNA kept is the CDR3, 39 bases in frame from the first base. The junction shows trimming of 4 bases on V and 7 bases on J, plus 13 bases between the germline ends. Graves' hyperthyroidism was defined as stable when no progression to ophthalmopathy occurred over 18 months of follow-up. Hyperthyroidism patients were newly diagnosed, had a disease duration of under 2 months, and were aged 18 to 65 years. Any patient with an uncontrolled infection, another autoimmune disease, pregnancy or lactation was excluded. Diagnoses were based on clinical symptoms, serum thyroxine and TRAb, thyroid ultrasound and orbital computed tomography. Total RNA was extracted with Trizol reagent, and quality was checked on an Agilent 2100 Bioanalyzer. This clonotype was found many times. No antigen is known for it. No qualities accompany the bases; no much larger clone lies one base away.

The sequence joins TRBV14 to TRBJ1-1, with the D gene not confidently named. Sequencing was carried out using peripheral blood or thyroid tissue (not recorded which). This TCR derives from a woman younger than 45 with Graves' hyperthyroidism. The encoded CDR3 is CASSRSRTSEAFF. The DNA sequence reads TGTGCCAGCAGCCGGAGCAGGACGAGTGAAGCTTTCTTT. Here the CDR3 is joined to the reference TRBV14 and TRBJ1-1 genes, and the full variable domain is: EAGVTQFPSHSVIEKGQTVTLRCDPISGHDNLYWYRRVMGKEIKFLLHFVKESKQDESGMPNNRFLAERTGGTYSTLKVQPAELEDSGVYFCASSRSRTSEAFFGQGTRLTVV.